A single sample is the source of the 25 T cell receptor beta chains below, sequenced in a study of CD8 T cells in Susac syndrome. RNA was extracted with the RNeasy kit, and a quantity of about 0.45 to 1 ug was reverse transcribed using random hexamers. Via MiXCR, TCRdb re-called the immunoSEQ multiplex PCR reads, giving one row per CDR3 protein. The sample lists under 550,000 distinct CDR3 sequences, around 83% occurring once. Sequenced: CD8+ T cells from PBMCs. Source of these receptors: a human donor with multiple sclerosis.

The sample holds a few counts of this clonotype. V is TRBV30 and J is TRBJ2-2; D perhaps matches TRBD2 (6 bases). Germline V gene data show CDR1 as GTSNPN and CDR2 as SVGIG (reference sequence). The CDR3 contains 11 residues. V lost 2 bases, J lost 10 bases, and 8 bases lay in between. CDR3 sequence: CAWSPGVELFF. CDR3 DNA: TGTGCCTGGAGTCCGGGGGTGGAGCTGTTTTTT.

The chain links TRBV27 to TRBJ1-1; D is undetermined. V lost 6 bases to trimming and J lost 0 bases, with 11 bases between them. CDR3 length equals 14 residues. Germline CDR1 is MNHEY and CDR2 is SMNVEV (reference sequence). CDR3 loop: CASSRSFMNTEAFF. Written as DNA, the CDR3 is TGTGCCAGCAGCCGCTCCTTTATGAACACTGAAGCTTTCTTT.

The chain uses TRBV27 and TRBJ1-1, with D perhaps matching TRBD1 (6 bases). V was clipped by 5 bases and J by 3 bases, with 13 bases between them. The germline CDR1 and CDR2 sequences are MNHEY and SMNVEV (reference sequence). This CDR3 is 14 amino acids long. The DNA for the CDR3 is TGTGCCAGCAGTCCGCAGGGGTGGGACACTGAAGCTTTCTTT. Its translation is CASSPQGWDTEAFF.

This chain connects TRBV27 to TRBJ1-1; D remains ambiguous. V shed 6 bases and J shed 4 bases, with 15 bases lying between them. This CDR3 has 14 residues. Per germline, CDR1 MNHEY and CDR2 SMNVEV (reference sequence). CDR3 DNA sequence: TGTGCCAGCAGACGGTTCCAAATGAGCACTGAAGCTTTCTTT. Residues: CASRRFQMSTEAFF.

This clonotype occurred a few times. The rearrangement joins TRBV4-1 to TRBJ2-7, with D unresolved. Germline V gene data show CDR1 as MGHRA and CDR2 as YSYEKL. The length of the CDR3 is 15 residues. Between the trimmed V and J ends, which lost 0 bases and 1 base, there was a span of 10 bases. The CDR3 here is CASSQDLPGSYEQYF. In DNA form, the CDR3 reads TGCGCCAGCAGCCAAGATCTTCCCGGGTCCTACGAGCAGTACTTC.

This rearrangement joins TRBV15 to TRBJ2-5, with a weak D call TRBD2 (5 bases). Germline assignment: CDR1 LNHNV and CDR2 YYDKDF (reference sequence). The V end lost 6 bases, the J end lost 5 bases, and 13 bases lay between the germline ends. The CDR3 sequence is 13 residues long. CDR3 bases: TGTGCCACCAGGGGTTCTAGCCGGGAGACCCAGTACTTC. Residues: CATRGSSRETQYF.

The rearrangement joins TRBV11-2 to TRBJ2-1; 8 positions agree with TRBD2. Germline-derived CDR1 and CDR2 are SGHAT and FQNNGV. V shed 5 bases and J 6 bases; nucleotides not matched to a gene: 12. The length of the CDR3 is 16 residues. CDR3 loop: CASSRWTVAGPNEQFF. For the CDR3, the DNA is TGTGCCAGCAGCCGCTGGACAGTAGCGGGACCCAATGAGCAGTTCTTC. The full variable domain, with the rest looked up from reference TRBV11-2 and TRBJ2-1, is EAGVAQSPRYKIIEKRQSVAFWCNPISGHATLYWYQQILGQGPKLLIQFQNNGVVDDSQLPKDRFSAERLKGVDSTLKIQPAKLEDSAVYLCASSRWTVAGPNEQFFGPGTRLTVL.

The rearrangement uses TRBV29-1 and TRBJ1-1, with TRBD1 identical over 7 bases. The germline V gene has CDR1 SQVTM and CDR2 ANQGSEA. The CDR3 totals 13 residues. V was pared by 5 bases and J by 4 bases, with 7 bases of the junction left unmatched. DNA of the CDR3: TGCAGCGTTCGACAGGGTAGGGGCACTGAAGCTTTCTTT. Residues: CSVRQGRGTEAFF.

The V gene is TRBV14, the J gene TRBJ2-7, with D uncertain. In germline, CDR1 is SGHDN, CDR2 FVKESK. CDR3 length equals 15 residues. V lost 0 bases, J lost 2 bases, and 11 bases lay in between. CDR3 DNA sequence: TGTGCCAGCAGCCAAGAAGCAGGCAGCCCCTACGAGCAGTACTTC. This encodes CASSQEAGSPYEQYF.

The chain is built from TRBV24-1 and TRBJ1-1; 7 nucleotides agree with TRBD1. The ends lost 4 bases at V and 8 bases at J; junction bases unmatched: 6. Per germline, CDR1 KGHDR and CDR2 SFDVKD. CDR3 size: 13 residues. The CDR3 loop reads CATSDRTGAEAFF. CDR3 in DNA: TGTGCCACCAGTGACAGGACAGGAGCCGAAGCTTTCTTT.

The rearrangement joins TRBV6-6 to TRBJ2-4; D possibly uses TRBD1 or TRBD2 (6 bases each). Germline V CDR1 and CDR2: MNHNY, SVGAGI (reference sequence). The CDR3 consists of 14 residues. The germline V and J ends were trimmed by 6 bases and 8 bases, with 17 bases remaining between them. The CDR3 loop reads CASRIRGGGDIQYF. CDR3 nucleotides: TGTGCCAGCAGGATCAGGGGAGGAGGGGACATTCAGTACTTC.

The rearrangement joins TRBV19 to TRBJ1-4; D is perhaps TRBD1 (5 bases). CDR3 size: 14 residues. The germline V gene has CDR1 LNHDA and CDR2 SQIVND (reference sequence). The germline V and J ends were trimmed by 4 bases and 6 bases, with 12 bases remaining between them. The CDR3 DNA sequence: TGTGCCAGTAGTAGGAAAGGACACGATGAAAAACTGTTTTTT. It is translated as CASSRKGHDEKLFF.

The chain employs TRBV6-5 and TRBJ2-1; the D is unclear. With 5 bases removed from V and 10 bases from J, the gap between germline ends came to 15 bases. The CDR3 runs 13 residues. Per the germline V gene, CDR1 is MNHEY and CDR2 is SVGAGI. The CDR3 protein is CASSNGPKVEQFF. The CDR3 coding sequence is TGTGCCAGCAGTAACGGACCCAAGGTAGAGCAGTTCTTC.

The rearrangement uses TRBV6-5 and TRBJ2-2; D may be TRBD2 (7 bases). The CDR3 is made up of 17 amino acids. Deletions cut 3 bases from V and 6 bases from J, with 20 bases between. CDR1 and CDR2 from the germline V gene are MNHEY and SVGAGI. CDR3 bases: TGTGCCAGCAGTTATTCCGGGACAAACCGGGAGGCCGGGGAGCTGTTTTTT. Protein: CASSYSGTNREAGELFF.

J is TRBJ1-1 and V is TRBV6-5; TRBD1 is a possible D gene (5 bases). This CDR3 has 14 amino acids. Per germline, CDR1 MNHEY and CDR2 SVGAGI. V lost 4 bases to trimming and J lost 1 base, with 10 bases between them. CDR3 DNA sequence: TGTGCCAGCAGTTTCCGGGACGGGAACACTGAAGCTTTCTTT. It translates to CASSFRDGNTEAFF.

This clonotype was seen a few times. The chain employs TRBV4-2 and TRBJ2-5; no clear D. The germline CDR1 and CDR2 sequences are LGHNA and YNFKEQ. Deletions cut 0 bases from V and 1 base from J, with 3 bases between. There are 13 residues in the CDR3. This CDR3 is CASSQDGQETQYF. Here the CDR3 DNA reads TGTGCCAGCAGCCAAGACGGCCAAGAGACCCAGTACTTC.

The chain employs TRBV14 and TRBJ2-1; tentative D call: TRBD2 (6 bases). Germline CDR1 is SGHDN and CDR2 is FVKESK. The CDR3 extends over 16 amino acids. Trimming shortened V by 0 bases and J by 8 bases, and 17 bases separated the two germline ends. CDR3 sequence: CASSQERDFAVHEQFF. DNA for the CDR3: TGTGCCAGCAGCCAAGAGCGGGACTTCGCCGTGCATGAGCAGTTCTTC.

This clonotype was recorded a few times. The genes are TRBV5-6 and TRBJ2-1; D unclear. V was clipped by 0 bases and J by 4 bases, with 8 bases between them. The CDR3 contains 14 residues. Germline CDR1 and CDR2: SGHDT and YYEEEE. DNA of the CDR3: TGTGCCAGCAGCTTGGGAGACGGGTACAATGAGCAGTTCTTC. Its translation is CASSLGDGYNEQFF.

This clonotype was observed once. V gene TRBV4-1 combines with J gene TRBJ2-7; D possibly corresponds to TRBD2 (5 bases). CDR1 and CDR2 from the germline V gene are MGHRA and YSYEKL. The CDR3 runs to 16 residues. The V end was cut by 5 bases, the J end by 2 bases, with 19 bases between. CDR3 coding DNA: TGCGCCAGCAGCGCCTCTCCGGAGGAGCCGACCTACGAGCAGTACTTC. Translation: CASSASPEEPTYEQYF.

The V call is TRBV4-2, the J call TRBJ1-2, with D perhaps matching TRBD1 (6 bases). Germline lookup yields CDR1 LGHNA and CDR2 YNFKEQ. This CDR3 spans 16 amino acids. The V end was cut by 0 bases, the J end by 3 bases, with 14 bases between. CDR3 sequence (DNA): TGTGCCAGCAGCCAAGATCAACAGGGCGAGGACTATGGCTACACCTTC. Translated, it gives CASSQDQQGEDYGYTF.

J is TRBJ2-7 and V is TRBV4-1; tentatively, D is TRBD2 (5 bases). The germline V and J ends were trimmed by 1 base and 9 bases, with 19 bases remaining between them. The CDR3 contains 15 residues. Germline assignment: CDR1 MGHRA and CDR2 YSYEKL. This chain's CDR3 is CASSQVWVTEEGQYF. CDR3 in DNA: TGCGCCAGCAGCCAAGTGTGGGTGACCGAAGAGGGGCAGTACTTC.

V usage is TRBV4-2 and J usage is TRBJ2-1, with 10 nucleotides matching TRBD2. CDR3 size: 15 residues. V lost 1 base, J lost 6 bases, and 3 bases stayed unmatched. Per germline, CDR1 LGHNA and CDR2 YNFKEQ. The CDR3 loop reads CASSQVVAGGNEQFF. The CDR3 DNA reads TGTGCCAGCAGCCAAGTCGTAGCGGGGGGCAATGAGCAGTTCTTC.

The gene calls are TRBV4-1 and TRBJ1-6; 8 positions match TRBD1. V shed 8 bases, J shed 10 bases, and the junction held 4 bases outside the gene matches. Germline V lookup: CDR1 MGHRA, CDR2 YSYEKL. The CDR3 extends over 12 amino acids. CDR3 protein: CASRQGSSPLHF. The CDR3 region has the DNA TGCGCCAGCCGACAGGGGAGCTCACCCCTCCACTTT.

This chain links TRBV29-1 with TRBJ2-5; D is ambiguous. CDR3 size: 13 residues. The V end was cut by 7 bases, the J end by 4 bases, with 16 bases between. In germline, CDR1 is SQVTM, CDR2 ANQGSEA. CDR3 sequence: CSAPCPGRETQYF. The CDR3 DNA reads TGCAGCGCCCCCTGTCCTGGGCGAGAGACCCAGTACTTC.

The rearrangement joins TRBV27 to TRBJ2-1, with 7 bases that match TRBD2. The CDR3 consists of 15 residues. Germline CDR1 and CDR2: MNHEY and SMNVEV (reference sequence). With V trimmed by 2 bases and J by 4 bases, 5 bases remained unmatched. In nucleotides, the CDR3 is TGTGCCAGCAGTTTACGCGGGAGCCTTTACAATGAGCAGTTCTTC. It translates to CASSLRGSLYNEQFF.